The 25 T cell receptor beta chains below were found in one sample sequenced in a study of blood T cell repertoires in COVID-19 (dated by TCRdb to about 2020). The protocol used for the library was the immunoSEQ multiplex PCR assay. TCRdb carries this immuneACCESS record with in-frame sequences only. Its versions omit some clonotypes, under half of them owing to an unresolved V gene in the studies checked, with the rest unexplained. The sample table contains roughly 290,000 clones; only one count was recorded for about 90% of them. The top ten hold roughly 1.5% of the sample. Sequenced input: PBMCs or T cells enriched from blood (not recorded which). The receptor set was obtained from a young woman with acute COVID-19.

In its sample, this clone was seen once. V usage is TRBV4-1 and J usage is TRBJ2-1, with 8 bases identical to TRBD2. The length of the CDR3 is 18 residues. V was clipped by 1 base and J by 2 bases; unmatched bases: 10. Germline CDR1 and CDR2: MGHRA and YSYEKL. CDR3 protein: CASSQGILAGIAYNEQFF. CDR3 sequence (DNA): TGCGCCAGCAGCCAAGGAATATTAGCGGGAATCGCCTACAATGAGCAGTTCTTC.

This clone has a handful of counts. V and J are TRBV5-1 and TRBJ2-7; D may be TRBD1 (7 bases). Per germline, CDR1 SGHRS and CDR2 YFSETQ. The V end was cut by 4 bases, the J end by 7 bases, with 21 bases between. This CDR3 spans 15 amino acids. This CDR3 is CASSAEGQTSGEQYF. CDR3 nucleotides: TGCGCCAGCAGCGCCGAGGGACAGACTAGTGGAGAGCAGTACTTC.

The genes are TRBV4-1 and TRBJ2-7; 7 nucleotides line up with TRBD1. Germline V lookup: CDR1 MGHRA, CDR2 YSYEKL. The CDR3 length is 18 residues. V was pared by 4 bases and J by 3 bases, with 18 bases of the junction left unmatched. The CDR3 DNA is TGCGCCAGCAGCCGTGGATTGGTCGACAGGGAGTTTATCTACGAGCAGTACTTC. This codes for CASSRGLVDREFIYEQYF.

CDR3 loop: CASSGTSGSAYEQYF. As DNA, the CDR3 is TGTGCCAGCAGCGGAACTAGCGGGTCTGCCTACGAGCAGTACTTC. The V call is TRBV7-8, the J call TRBJ2-7, with 9 bases identical to TRBD2. CDR3 size: 15 residues. J gave up 2 bases and V 5 bases, and 7 bases lay outside the gene matches. Germline V gene lookup returns CDR1 SGHVS and CDR2 FQNEAQ.

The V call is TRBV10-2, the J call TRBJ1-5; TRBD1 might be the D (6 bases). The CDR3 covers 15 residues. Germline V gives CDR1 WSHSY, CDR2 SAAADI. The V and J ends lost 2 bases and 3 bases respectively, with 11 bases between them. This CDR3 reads CASSETGTDNQPQHF. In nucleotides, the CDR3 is TGCGCCAGCAGTGAGACAGGGACGGACAATCAGCCCCAGCATTTT.

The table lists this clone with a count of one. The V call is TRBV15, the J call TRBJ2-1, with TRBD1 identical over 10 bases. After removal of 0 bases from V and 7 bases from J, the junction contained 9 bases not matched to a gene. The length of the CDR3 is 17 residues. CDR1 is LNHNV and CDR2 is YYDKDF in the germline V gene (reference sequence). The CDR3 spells CATSRDRSTGQGNEQFF. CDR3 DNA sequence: TGTGCCACCAGCAGAGATCGCTCGACGGGACAGGGGAATGAGCAGTTCTTC. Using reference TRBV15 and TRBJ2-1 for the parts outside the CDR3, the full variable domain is DAMVIQNPRYQVTQFGKPVTLSCSQTLNHNVMYWYQQKSSQAPKLLFHYYDKDFNNEADTPDNFQSRRPNTSFCFLDIRSPGLGDTAMYLCATSRDRSTGQGNEQFFGPGTRLTVL.

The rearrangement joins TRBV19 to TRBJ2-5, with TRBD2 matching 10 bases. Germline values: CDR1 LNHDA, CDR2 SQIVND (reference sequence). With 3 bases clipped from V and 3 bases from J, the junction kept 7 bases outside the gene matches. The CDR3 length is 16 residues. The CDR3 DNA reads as TGTGCCAGTAGTATGAGGGGACTAGCGTCTAAAGAGACCCAGTACTTC. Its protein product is CASSMRGLASKETQYF.

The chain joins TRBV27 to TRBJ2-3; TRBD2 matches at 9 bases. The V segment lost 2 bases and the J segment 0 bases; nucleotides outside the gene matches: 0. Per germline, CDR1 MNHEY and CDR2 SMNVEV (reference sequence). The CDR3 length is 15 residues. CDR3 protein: CASSLAGGSTDTQYF. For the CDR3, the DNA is TGTGCCAGCAGTTTAGCGGGAGGGAGCACAGATACGCAGTATTTT.

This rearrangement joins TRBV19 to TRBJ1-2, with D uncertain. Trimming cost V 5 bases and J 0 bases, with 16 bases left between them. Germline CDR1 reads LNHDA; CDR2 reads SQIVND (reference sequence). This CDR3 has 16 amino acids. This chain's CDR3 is CASSPGMAGPNYGYTF. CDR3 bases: TGTGCCAGTAGTCCCGGGATGGCCGGTCCTAACTATGGCTACACCTTC.

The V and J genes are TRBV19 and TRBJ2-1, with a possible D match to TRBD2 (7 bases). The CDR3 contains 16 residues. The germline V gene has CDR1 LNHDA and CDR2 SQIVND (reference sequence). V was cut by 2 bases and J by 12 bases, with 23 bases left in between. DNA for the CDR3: TGTGCCAGTAGTATAAGGGGGGCTAGCGGAGTGGTGGGGCAGTTCTTC. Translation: CASSIRGASGVVGQFF.

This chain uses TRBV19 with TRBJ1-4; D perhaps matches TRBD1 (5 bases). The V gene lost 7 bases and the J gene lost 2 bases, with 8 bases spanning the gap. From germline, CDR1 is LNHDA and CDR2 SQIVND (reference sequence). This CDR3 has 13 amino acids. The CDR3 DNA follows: TGTGCCAGTACAGGGAGGACTAATGAAAAACTGTTTTTT. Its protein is CASTGRTNEKLFF.

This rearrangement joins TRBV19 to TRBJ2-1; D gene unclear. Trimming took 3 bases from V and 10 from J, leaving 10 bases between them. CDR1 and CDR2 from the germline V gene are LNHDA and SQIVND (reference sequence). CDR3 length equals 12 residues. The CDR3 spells CASSIRRDEQFF. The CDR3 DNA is TGTGCCAGTAGTATTCGGAGAGACGAGCAGTTCTTC. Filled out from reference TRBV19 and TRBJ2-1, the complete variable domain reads DGGITQSPKYLFRKEGQNVTLSCEQNLNHDAMYWYRQDPGQGLRLIYYSQIVNDFQKGDIAEGYSVSREKKESFPLTVTSAQKNPTAFYLCASSIRRDEQFFGPGTRLTVL.

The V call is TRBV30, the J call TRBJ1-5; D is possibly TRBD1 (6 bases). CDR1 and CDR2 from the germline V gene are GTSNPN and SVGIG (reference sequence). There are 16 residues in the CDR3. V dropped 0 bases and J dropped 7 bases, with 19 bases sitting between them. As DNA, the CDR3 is TGTGCCTGGAGTGTACGGAATAAACAGGGAAGGCAGCCCCAGCATTTT. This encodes CAWSVRNKQGRQPQHF.

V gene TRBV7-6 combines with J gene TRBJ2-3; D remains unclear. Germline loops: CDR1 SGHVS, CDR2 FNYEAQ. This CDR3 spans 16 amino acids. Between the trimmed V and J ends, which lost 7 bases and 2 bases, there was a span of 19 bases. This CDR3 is CASTLEAHLYTDTQYF. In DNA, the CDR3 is TGTGCCAGCACCCTAGAGGCACATCTTTACACAGATACGCAGTATTTT.

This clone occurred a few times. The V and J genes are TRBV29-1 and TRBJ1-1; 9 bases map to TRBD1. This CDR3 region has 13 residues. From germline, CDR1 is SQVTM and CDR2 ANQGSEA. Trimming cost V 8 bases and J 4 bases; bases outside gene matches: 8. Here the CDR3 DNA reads TGCAGCACTCTACAGGGGGCTAGCACTGAAGCTTTCTTT. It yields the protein CSTLQGASTEAFF.

The CDR3 spells CASSVGGYEQYF. CDR3 sequence (DNA): TGTGCCTCGTCGGTGGGGGGCTACGAGCAGTACTTC. The rearrangement joins TRBV19 to TRBJ2-7; perhaps TRBD2 as D (6 bases). This CDR3 spans 12 amino acids. The V end lost 11 bases, the J end lost 3 bases, and 14 bases lay between the germline ends. In germline, CDR1 is LNHDA, CDR2 SQIVND (reference sequence).

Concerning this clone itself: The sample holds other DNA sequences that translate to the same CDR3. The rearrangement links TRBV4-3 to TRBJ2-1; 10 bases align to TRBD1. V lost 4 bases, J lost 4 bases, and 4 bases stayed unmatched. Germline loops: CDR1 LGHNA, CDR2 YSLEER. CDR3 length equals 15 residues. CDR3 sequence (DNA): TGCGCCAGCAGCCTAGGGACAGGGGTATACAATGAGCAGTTCTTC. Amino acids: CASSLGTGVYNEQFF.

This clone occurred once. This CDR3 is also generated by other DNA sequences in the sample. The CDR3 DNA follows: TGTGCCAGCAGCTTTGGCGGCACCGGGGAGCTGTTTTTT. Translating gives CASSFGGTGELFF. This sequence joins TRBV7-9 and TRBJ2-2; D is uncertain. Germline CDR1 reads SEHNR; CDR2 reads FQNEAQ (reference sequence). V shed 3 bases and J shed 4 bases, with 6 bases lying between them. The CDR3 has 13 amino acids. The full variable domain, completed using reference TRBV7-9 and TRBJ2-2, is DTGVSQNPRHKITKRGQNVTFRCDPISEHNRLYWYRQTLGQGPEFLTYFQNEAQLEKSRLLSDRFSAERPKGSFSTLEIQRTEQGDSAMYLCASSFGGTGELFFGEGSRLTVL.

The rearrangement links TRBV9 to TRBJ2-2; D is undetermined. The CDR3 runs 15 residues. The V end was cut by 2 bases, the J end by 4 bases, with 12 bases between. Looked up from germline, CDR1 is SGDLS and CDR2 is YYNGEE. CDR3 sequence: CASSVSPTTTGELFF. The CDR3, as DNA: TGTGCCAGCAGCGTTTCCCCGACAACCACCGGGGAGCTGTTTTTT.

This CDR3 is CASSRSTGGTDTQYF. CDR3 DNA sequence: TGTGCCAGCAGCCGTTCAACAGGGGGCACAGATACGCAGTATTTT. This sequence joins TRBV7-9 and TRBJ2-3, with TRBD1 matching 7 bases. With 5 bases clipped from V and 1 base from J, the junction kept 6 bases outside the gene matches. The CDR3 runs 15 residues. Germline CDR1 SEHNR, CDR2 FQNEAQ (reference sequence). Complete variable domain (other parts from reference TRBV7-9 and TRBJ2-3): DTGVSQNPRHKITKRGQNVTFRCDPISEHNRLYWYRQTLGQGPEFLTYFQNEAQLEKSRLLSDRFSAERPKGSFSTLEIQRTEQGDSAMYLCASSRSTGGTDTQYFGPGTRLTVL.

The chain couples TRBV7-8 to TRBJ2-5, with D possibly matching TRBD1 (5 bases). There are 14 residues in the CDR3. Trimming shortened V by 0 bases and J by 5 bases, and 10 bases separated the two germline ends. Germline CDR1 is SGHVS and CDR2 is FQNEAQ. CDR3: CASSLARVGETQYF. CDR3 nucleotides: TGTGCCAGCAGCTTAGCCAGGGTAGGGGAGACCCAGTACTTC.

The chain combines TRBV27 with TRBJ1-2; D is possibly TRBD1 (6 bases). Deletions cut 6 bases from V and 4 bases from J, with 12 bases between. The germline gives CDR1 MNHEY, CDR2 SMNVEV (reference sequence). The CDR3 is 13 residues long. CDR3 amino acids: CASSRRDTYGYTF. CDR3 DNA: TGTGCCAGCAGCCGCAGGGACACCTATGGCTACACCTTC.

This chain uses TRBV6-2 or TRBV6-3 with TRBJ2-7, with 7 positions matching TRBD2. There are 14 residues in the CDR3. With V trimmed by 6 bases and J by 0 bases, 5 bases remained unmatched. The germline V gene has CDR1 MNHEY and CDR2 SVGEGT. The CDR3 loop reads CASSSAGSSYEQYF. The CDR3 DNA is TGTGCCAGCAGCTCAGCGGGGTCCTCCTACGAGCAGTACTTC.

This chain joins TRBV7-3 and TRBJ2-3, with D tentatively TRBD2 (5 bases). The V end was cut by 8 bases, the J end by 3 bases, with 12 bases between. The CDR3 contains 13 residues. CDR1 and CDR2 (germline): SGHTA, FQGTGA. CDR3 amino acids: CASRPSGTDTQYF. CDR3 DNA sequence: TGTGCCAGCCGGCCGTCGGGGACAGATACGCAGTATTTT.

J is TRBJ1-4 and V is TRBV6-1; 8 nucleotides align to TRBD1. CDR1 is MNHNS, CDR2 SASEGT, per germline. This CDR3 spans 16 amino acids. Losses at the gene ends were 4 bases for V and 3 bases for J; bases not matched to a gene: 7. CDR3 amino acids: CASSAYWTGPNEKLFF. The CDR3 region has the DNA TGTGCCAGCAGTGCTTATTGGACAGGGCCTAATGAAAAACTGTTTTTT.